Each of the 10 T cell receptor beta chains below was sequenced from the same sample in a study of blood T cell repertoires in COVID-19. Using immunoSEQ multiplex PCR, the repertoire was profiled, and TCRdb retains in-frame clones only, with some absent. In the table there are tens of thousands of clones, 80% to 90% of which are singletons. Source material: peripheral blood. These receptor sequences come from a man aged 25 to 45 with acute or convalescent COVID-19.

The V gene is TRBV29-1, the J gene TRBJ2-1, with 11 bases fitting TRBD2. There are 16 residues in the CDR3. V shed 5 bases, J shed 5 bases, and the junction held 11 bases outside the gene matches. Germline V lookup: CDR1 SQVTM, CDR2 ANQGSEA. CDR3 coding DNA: TGCAGCGTTATATCAACCGGGACTAGCGGACACAATGAGCAGTTCTTC. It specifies CSVISTGTSGHNEQFF.

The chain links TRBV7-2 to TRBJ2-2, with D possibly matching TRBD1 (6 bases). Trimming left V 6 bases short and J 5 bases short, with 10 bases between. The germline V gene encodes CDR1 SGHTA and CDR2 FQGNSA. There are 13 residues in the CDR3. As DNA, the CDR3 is TGTGCCAGCAGACAGGGAAGAACCGGGGAGCTGTTTTTT. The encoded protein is CASRQGRTGELFF.

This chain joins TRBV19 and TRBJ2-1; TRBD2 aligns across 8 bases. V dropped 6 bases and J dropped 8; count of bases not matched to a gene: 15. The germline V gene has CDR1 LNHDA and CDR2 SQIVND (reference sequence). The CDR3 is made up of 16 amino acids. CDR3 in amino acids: CASRPSGGFRFDEQFF. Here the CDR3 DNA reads TGTGCCAGTAGGCCCTCGGGAGGGTTTAGATTCGATGAGCAGTTCTTC.

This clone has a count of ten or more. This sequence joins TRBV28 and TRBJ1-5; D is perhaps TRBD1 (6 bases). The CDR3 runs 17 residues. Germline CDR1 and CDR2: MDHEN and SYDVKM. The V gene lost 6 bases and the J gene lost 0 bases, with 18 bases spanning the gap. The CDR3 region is CASSPSGEGDSNQPQHF. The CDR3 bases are TGTGCCAGCAGCCCCTCAGGGGAAGGAGATAGCAATCAGCCCCAGCATTTT. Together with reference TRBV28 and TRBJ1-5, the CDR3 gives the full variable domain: DVKVTQSSRYLVKRTGEKVFLECVQDMDHENMFWYRQDPGLGLRLIYFSYDVKMKEKGDIPEGYSVSREKKERFSLILESASTNQTSMYLCASSPSGEGDSNQPQHFGDGTRLSIL.

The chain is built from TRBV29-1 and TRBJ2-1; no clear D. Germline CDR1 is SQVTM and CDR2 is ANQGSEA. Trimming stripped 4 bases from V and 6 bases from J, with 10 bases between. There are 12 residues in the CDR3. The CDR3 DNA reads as TGCAGCGTTGGCCACTTTGCCAATGAGCAGTTCTTC. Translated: CSVGHFANEQFF.

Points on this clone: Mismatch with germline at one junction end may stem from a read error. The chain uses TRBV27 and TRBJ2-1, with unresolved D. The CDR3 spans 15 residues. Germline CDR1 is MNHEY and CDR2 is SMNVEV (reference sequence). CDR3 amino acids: CASSISAGSYNEQFF. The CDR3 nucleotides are TGTGCCAGCAGTATATCGGCTGGCTCCTACAATGAGCAGTTCTTC.

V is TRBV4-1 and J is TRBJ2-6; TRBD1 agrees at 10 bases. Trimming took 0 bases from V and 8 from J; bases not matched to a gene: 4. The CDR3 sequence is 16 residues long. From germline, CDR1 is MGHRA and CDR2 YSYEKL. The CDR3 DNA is TGCGCCAGCAGCCAAGACTGGACAGGGGGATCCAACGTCCTGACTTTC. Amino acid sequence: CASSQDWTGGSNVLTF.

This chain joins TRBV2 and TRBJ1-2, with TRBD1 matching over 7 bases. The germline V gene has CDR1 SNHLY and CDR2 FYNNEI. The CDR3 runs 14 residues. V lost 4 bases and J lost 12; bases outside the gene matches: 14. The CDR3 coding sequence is TGTGCCAGCAGTGGTCAGGGGGGCCATGGCTTTGACACCTTC. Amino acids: CASSGQGGHGFDTF.

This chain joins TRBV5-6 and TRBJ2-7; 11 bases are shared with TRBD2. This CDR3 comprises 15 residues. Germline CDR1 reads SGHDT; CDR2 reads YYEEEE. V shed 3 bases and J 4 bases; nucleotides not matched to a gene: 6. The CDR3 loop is CASSSLAGELYEQYF. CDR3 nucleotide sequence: TGTGCCAGCAGCTCACTAGCGGGAGAATTGTACGAGCAGTACTTC.

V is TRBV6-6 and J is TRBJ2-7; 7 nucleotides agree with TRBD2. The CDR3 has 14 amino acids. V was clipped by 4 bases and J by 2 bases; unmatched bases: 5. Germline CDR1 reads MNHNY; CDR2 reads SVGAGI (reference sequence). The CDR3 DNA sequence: TGTGCCAGCAGTTGGCTAGCGGAACCCTACGAGCAGTACTTC. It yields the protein CASSWLAEPYEQYF.